This T cell receptor (beta chain) was sequenced for a study of memory CD8 T cells in hepatitis C reinfection. The wider study: Two donors cleared primary HCV but became chronic after reinfection.

The CDR3 covers 15 residues. The ends lost 1 base at V and 6 bases at J; junction bases unmatched: 1. Germline lookup yields CDR1 MGHRA and CDR2 YSYEKL. The repertoire was sequenced with immunoSEQ multiplex PCR; TCRdb's copy has only in-frame clones and lacks some. The sample has approximately 50,000 clones; under 90% are singletons. Documented time point: pre-reinfection, 55 to 20 weeks before reinfection detection. Sorted cells were sequenced directly ex vivo without any in vitro expansion. V is TRBV4-1 and J is TRBJ1-6; 9 bases align to TRBD1. Sequenced material: naive CD8+ T cells sorted from blood. The source of this sequence is a man between 18 and 29 years old with hepatitis C virus infection. For the CDR3, the DNA is TGCGCCAGCAGCCAAGGGACAGGGGCTAATTCACCCCTCCACTTT. This encodes CASSQGTGANSPLHF.